These 27 T cell receptor beta chains originate from one sample sequenced in a study of cytomegalovirus exposure and HLA in healthy donors. PCR involved 60 Vbeta and 13 Jbeta primers. Sequencing used immunoSEQ multiplex PCR; TCRdb keeps in-frame clones, though not all of them. In the table there are some 200,000 clones, approximately 80% of which are singletons. What was sequenced was PBMCs. These receptor sequences come from a man aged 35-49 years in good health and CMV-seronegative.

The genes are TRBV9 and TRBJ2-1; TRBD1 aligns across 9 bases. J lost 3 bases, V lost 5 bases, and 6 bases had no gene match. CDR1 is SGDLS and CDR2 is YYNGEE in the germline V gene. The CDR3 is 15 residues long. CDR3 sequence reads: CASSGGTGSYNEQFF. DNA of the CDR3: TGTGCCAGCAGTGGGGGGACAGGGAGCTACAATGAGCAGTTCTTC.

This clone was seen only a few times. The chain has TRBV27 and TRBJ1-5, with D tentatively TRBD1 (6 bases). Trimming cost V 6 bases and J 0 bases, with 12 bases left between them. Germline V lookup: CDR1 MNHEY, CDR2 SMNVEV (reference sequence). The CDR3 sequence is 15 residues long. The CDR3 DNA reads TGTGCCAGCAGGGACAGCTTCTATAGCAATCAGCCCCAGCATTTT. Residues: CASRDSFYSNQPQHF.

This chain joins TRBV7-2 and TRBJ2-1; 11 bases line up with TRBD1. J lost 4 bases, V lost 4 bases, and 3 bases had no gene match. The CDR3 covers 15 residues. Per the germline V gene, CDR1 is SGHTA and CDR2 is FQGNSA. CDR3 sequence: CASSWTGGSYNEQFF. The CDR3 DNA sequence: TGTGCCAGCAGCTGGACAGGGGGCAGTTACAATGAGCAGTTCTTC.

The CDR3 DNA reads TGCGCCAGCAGCCCCCGGGAGGGCATGAACACTGAAGCTTTCTTT. This encodes CASSPREGMNTEAFF. V and J are TRBV5-1 and TRBJ1-1; D remains ambiguous. V was trimmed by 4 bases and J by 0 bases, leaving 13 bases between them. Per the germline V gene, CDR1 is SGHRS and CDR2 is YFSETQ. The CDR3 length is 15 residues.

The chain combines TRBV7-2 with TRBJ2-1, with D hard to call. CDR3 length: 12 amino acids. CDR1 and CDR2 from the germline V gene are SGHTA and FQGNSA. V was pared by 5 bases and J by 6 bases, with 8 bases between. The DNA for the CDR3 is TGTGCCAGCAGCCGCCCCGGCAATGAGCAGTTCTTC. Amino acid sequence: CASSRPGNEQFF.

The chain links TRBV5-4 to TRBJ2-3, with TRBD2 as a possible D gene (5 bases). Germline assignment: CDR1 SGHNT and CDR2 YYREEE (reference sequence). The V gene lost 0 bases and the J gene lost 6 bases, with 11 bases spanning the gap. This CDR3 region has 14 residues. Here the CDR3 DNA reads TGTGCCAGCAGCTTGGACACCACGGGGGATACGCAGTATTTT. This codes for CASSLDTTGDTQYF.

This clone was seen just once. The chain joins TRBV6-5 to TRBJ1-4; D may be TRBD1 (6 bases). The CDR3 is 14 residues long. The V gene lost 7 bases and the J gene lost 0 bases, with 9 bases spanning the gap. The germline V gene has CDR1 MNHEY and CDR2 SVGAGI. The DNA for the CDR3 is TGTGCCAGCACCTGGACAGCAACTAATGAAAAACTGTTTTTT. Amino acids: CASTWTATNEKLFF.

The rearrangement joins TRBV6-5 to TRBJ1-2, with 10 bases aligning to TRBD1. Germline-derived CDR1 and CDR2 are MNHEY and SVGAGI. The ends lost 5 bases at V and 3 bases at J; junction bases unmatched: 6. The CDR3 has 15 amino acids. The CDR3 nucleotides read TGTGCCAGCAGTCCTGGGACAGGGGTACACTATGGCTACACCTTC. As protein: CASSPGTGVHYGYTF.

This clone has only a few counts. The chain links TRBV7-6 to TRBJ2-5, with 8 bases lining up with TRBD2. Germline V CDR1 and CDR2: SGHVS, FNYEAQ. With V trimmed by 5 bases and J by 2 bases, 13 bases remained unmatched. The CDR3 runs to 17 residues. The CDR3 sequence is CASSRALAGALQETQYF. DNA of the CDR3: TGTGCCAGCAGCCGAGCGCTAGCGGGTGCCTTACAAGAGACCCAGTACTTC. Full variable domain (missing parts from reference TRBV7-6 and TRBJ2-5): GAGVSQSPRYKVTKRGQDVALRCDPISGHVSLYWYRQALGQGPEFLTYFNYEAQQDKSGLPNDRFSAERPEGSISTLTIQRTEQRDSAMYRCASSRALAGALQETQYFGPGTRLLVL.

In DNA, the CDR3 is TGTGCCAGCAGTTCCCGCGCCGCAGGGGACAATCAGCCCCAGCATTTT. Its protein product is CASSSRAAGDNQPQHF. The chain combines TRBV6-5 with TRBJ1-5, with a possible D match to TRBD1 (6 bases). From germline, CDR1 is MNHEY and CDR2 SVGAGI. V gave up 4 bases and J gave up 3 bases, with 16 bases separating them. The CDR3 loop spans 16 amino acids.

The chain is built from TRBV15 and TRBJ2-5; 9 nucleotides agree with TRBD2. V was clipped by 4 bases and J by 4 bases; unmatched bases: 10. Germline CDR1 is LNHNV and CDR2 is YYDKDF (reference sequence). The CDR3 loop spans 16 amino acids. DNA for the CDR3: TGTGCCACCAGCACCGTGGGGGCGGGAGGGCGAGAGACCCAGTACTTC. Its protein product is CATSTVGAGGRETQYF.

There are a few counts of this clone. This chain uses TRBV6-5 with TRBJ2-5; TRBD2 agrees at 12 bases. Germline V gives CDR1 MNHEY, CDR2 SVGAGI. Trimming removed 5 bases from V and 1 base from J; junction bases left unmatched: 2. The CDR3 is 15 residues long. CDR3 sequence reads: CASSPSGRAQETQYF. DNA of the CDR3: TGTGCCAGCAGTCCTAGCGGGAGGGCCCAAGAGACCCAGTACTTC.

This clone occurred a few times. The rearrangement links TRBV9 to TRBJ2-7; D possibly corresponds to TRBD2 (6 bases). CDR1 SGDLS and CDR2 YYNGEE come from the germline V gene. The V end lost 4 bases, the J end lost 2 bases, and 19 bases lay between the germline ends. The CDR3 is made up of 16 amino acids. CDR3 sequence reads: CASSPIPGTATYEQYF. CDR3 DNA: TGTGCCAGCAGCCCCATCCCGGGGACTGCTACCTACGAGCAGTACTTC.

The chain uses TRBV18 and TRBJ2-5, with 10 bases identical to TRBD1. J lost 4 bases, V lost 3 bases, and 5 bases had no gene match. The germline V gene encodes CDR1 KGHSH and CDR2 LQKENI. The CDR3 runs to 15 residues. Here the CDR3 reads CASSPRDRGRETQYF. The CDR3 region has the DNA TGTGCCAGCTCACCCAGGGACAGGGGTCGAGAGACCCAGTACTTC.

This clone was counted once. CDR3 in amino acids: CSVASGGPNTGELFF. CDR3 DNA sequence: TGCAGCGTTGCTAGCGGGGGACCAAACACCGGGGAGCTGTTTTTT. This chain connects TRBV29-1 to TRBJ2-2; 10 bases line up with TRBD2. CDR3 size: 15 residues. The trim removed 4 bases at V and 2 bases at J, leaving 4 bases unmatched. CDR1 is SQVTM and CDR2 is ANQGSEA in the germline V gene.

This clone was seen a handful of times. This chain joins TRBV27 and TRBJ1-4; the match to TRBD1 covers 9 bases. This CDR3 has 15 amino acids. Germline CDR1 reads MNHEY; CDR2 reads SMNVEV (reference sequence). J gave up 0 bases and V 6 bases, and 2 bases lay outside the gene matches. CDR3 sequence (DNA): TGTGCCAGCAGGGGACAGGGCGCAACTAATGAAAAACTGTTTTTT. Its translation: CASRGQGATNEKLFF.

V and J are TRBV5-4 and TRBJ1-2; D uncertain. Germline lookup yields CDR1 SGHNT and CDR2 YYREEE (reference sequence). With 0 bases removed from V and 2 bases from J, the gap between germline ends came to 5 bases. This CDR3 has 13 residues. CDR3 region: CASSLGGNYGYTF. CDR3 DNA sequence: TGTGCCAGCAGCTTGGGCGGCAACTATGGCTACACCTTC.

The CDR3: CASSLWSGGTYNEQFF. In DNA form, the CDR3 reads TGTGCCAGCAGTTTATGGAGCGGGGGTACCTACAATGAGCAGTTCTTC. The chain couples TRBV28 to TRBJ2-1, with 8 nucleotides matching TRBD2. Per the germline V gene, CDR1 is MDHEN and CDR2 is SYDVKM. The CDR3 runs to 16 residues. V was clipped by 0 bases and J by 2 bases; unmatched bases: 3.

This sequence joins TRBV5-5 and TRBJ2-5, with D unclear. The CDR3 extends over 12 amino acids. The germline gives CDR1 SGHKS, CDR2 YYEKEE (reference sequence). Trimming pared 0 bases from V and 4 bases from J, leaving 4 bases between. The CDR3 coding sequence is TGTGCCAGCAGCTTGGCCAGAGAGACCCAGTACTTC. Its protein product is CASSLARETQYF.

CDR3 sequence: CASSLSGQNYGYTF. The DNA for the CDR3 is TGTGCCAGCAGCTTATCCGGACAGAACTATGGCTACACCTTC. The rearrangement uses TRBV7-2 and TRBJ1-2; D might be TRBD1 (6 bases). The CDR3 runs to 14 residues. Trimming took 2 bases from V and 2 from J, leaving 9 bases between them. In germline, CDR1 is SGHTA, CDR2 FQGNSA.

The rearrangement links TRBV7-7 to TRBJ2-5; 7 bases are a match to TRBD2. With V trimmed by 1 base and J by 2 bases, 1 base remained unmatched. Germline-derived CDR1 and CDR2 are SSHAT and FNYEAQ (reference sequence). The CDR3 consists of 14 residues. The CDR3 DNA follows: TGTGCCAGCAGCTTAGGACTAGCACAAGAGACCCAGTACTTC. It codes for CASSLGLAQETQYF.

The chain is built from TRBV19 and TRBJ2-7; 8 bases line up with TRBD1. The CDR3 totals 16 residues. With 7 bases clipped from V and 6 bases from J, the junction kept 17 bases outside the gene matches. Germline CDR1 LNHDA, CDR2 SQIVND (reference sequence). DNA for the CDR3: TGTGCCAGTACCACTATGGGGCAGGGGGCGTCCGGCGAGCAGTACTTC. This gives the protein CASTTMGQGASGEQYF.

This clone was seen only a few times. This chain joins TRBV15 and TRBJ1-5; tentatively, D is TRBD1 (5 bases). V was clipped by 4 bases and J by 1 base, with 20 bases between them. CDR3 length: 18 residues. Germline CDR1 is LNHNV and CDR2 is YYDKDF (reference sequence). The CDR3 region is CATSTSTEPGMSNQPQHF. CDR3 bases: TGTGCCACCAGCACTTCGACAGAGCCGGGCATGAGCAATCAGCCCCAGCATTTT.

This clone has only one observation. For the CDR3, the DNA is TGTGCCAGCAGCGCCTCAGGGTTAGGCTACACCTTC. Protein: CASSASGLGYTF. The rearrangement joins TRBV9 to TRBJ1-2; D is perhaps TRBD1 (5 bases). The V end was cut by 3 bases, the J end by 8 bases, with 11 bases between. CDR1 SGDLS and CDR2 YYNGEE come from the germline V gene. This CDR3 contains 12 residues.

The chain employs TRBV5-1 and TRBJ2-2, with 7 bases lining up with TRBD2. Germline values: CDR1 SGHRS, CDR2 YFSETQ. This CDR3 has 18 amino acids. J gave up 0 bases and V 1 base, and 9 bases lay outside the gene matches. The CDR3 DNA follows: TGCGCCAGCAGCTTGTCCGCGACTAGCTACTCGAACACCGGGGAGCTGTTTTTT. The encoded protein is CASSLSATSYSNTGELFF.

The chain joins TRBV28 to TRBJ2-7, with 10 bases fitting TRBD1. The germline gives CDR1 MDHEN, CDR2 SYDVKM. CDR3 length equals 15 residues. Trimming removed 2 bases from V and 3 bases from J; junction bases left unmatched: 4. The CDR3 protein is CASSLTGTGDYEQYF. In nucleotides, the CDR3 is TGTGCCAGCAGTTTAACCGGGACAGGGGACTACGAGCAGTACTTC.

This rearrangement joins TRBV27 to TRBJ2-3, with TRBD2 matching over 11 bases. The CDR3 has 14 amino acids. Germline V gene sequence: CDR1 MNHEY, CDR2 SMNVEV (reference sequence). Germline trimming cut 6 bases from V and 6 bases from J; bases unmatched to any gene: 5. The CDR3 bases are TGTGCCAGCAGCCCCCTAGCGGGAGGCGATACGCAGTATTTT. Translation: CASSPLAGGDTQYF.